This paragraph reports one TCR beta chain. No antigen is known for it. The data were obtained in a study of shared clonotypes between healthy human individuals. This table comes from immunoSEQ multiplex PCR, and its TCRdb copy is limited to in-frame clones, with some not included. The profile shows 230,000 or so clones, 60% to 80% of them singletons. The CDR3 is 14 residues long. Per germline, CDR1 SGHVS and CDR2 FQNEAQ. With V trimmed by 8 bases and J by 7 bases, 13 bases remained unmatched. Study-level findings and limits: The four-donor shared clonotypes exceeded non-shared clonotypes in generation probability, with non-shared ones scoring lower.

Sequenced sample: memory CD4+ T cells sorted from blood. Subset denoted: CD45RA-negative fraction. The rearrangement links TRBV7-8 to TRBJ2-7; 8 bases map to TRBD2. The TCR was taken from a man aged 25 to 40 in good health. The CDR3 is CASSALAGPSEQYF. Written as DNA, the CDR3 is TGTGCCAGCTCTGCCTTAGCGGGGCCCTCTGAGCAGTACTTC.